These 3 T cell receptor beta chains originate from one sample sequenced in a study of blood T cell repertoires in COVID-19 (dated by TCRdb to 2018 to 2020). The receptor library was made with the immunoSEQ multiplex PCR assay. TCRdb's version of the immuneACCESS table is confined to in-frame rearrangements and falls short of the full clone set. An unresolved V gene accounts for under half of the shortfall where checked; the remainder is of unknown origin. The sample table shows 100,000 to 150,000 clones, and 86% are seen once. The ten largest clones add up to 2.3% of the sample. Sequencing was performed on PBMCs or T cells enriched from blood (not recorded which). Every receptor here comes from a woman aged 45-65 years who had recovered from COVID-19.

The genes are TRBV3-1 (or the pseudogene TRBV3-2) and TRBJ1-2; TRBD1 aligns across 7 bases. The CDR3 length is 16 residues. J lost 5 bases, V lost 6 bases, and 15 bases had no gene match. Germline-derived CDR1 and CDR2 are LGHDT and YNNKEL (reference sequence). CDR3 sequence (DNA): TGTGCCAGCAGTCAGGGGGGAAATAGACAGGGTTATGGCTACACCTTC. Translating it yields CASSQGGNRQGYGYTF.

This clone was found once. The chain combines TRBV2 with TRBJ2-1; 14 bases align to TRBD2. This CDR3 contains 16 residues. J lost 8 bases, V lost 6 bases, and 9 bases had no gene match. The germline CDR1 and CDR2 sequences are SNHLY and FYNNEI. The CDR3 nucleotides read TGTGCCAGCAGCCCCGGGACTAGCGGGGGAGGCGATGAGCAGTTCTTC. Amino acid sequence: CASSPGTSGGGDEQFF.

The genes are TRBV4-1 and TRBJ1-1; a weak D match, TRBD1 (6 bases). Trimming pared 0 bases from V and 2 bases from J, leaving 10 bases between. The CDR3 is made up of 15 amino acids. The germline gives CDR1 MGHRA, CDR2 YSYEKL. CDR3 protein: CASSQDPGANTEAFF. CDR3 bases: TGCGCCAGCAGCCAAGATCCAGGGGCAAACACTGAAGCTTTCTTT.